A single sample is the source of the 20 T cell receptor beta chains below, sequenced in a study of T cell repertoires in cytomegalovirus infection. TCRdb itself ran the reads through MiXCR, one entry per CDR3 protein. The top ten hold 2.5% to 3% of the sample, which has some 700,000 distinct CDR3 sequences, 35% to 40% seen once. Sequencing was done on a sample of PBMCs. All receptors derive from a human donor in good health (CMV status not recorded). Some clones in this sample may be carry-over from other donors' samples.

The rearrangement joins TRBV20-1 to TRBJ1-4; maybe TRBD1 (6 bases). Germline V CDR1 and CDR2: DFQATT, SNEGSKA (reference sequence). The CDR3 has 15 amino acids. Between the trimmed V and J ends, which lost 4 bases and 3 bases, there was a span of 15 bases. CDR3 residues: CSAKGGAPANEKLFF. The CDR3 DNA is TGCAGTGCTAAGGGGGGCGCCCCGGCTAATGAAAAACTGTTTTTT.

This clonotype appeared a few times. The V and J genes are TRBV7-6 and TRBJ2-3; D may match TRBD1 or TRBD2 (5 bases each). The CDR3 runs to 16 residues. Per germline, CDR1 SGHVS and CDR2 FNYEAQ. Deletions cut 5 bases from V and 1 base from J, with 16 bases between. The CDR3 bases are TGTGCCAGCAGCACCGGGGCGGGCGCCGGCACAGATACGCAGTATTTT. It specifies CASSTGAGAGTDTQYF.

This clonotype has just a few counts. The rearrangement joins TRBV7-9 to TRBJ1-5; TRBD1 is a possible D gene (5 bases). V lost 1 base and J 5 bases, leaving 18 bases between the germline ends. Germline V gene data show CDR1 as SEHNR and CDR2 as FQNEAQ (reference sequence). The CDR3 length is 17 residues. CDR3 sequence: CASSLEGVLAGDQPQHF. The CDR3, as DNA: TGTGCCAGCAGCTTAGAAGGGGTCCTGGCGGGGGATCAGCCCCAGCATTTT.

Turning to this clonotype: Given the absence of the conserved phenylalanine or tryptophan at the CDR3 end, a read error is likely. This chain connects TRBV28 to TRBJ1-4; weak D call: TRBD1 (6 bases). This CDR3 contains 15 residues. Germline loops: CDR1 MDHEN, CDR2 SYDVKM. V was clipped by 5 bases and J by 8 bases, with 18 bases between them. The DNA of the CDR3 is TGTGCCAGCAGTCTCCAGGGGTTTTGGGACGAAAAACTGTTTTTG. Translation: CASSLQGFWDEKLFL.

This clonotype has only a few counts. The chain recombines TRBV28 with TRBJ1-4, with D maybe TRBD1 (5 bases). CDR3 size: 15 residues. With 8 bases removed from V and 5 bases from J, the gap between germline ends came to 18 bases. Germline V gene lookup returns CDR1 MDHEN and CDR2 SYDVKM. The CDR3 sequence is CASRLFSGGNEKLFF. CDR3 nucleotides: TGTGCCAGCCGTCTTTTTTCGGGGGGGAATGAAAAACTGTTTTTT.

The chain combines TRBV5-1 with TRBJ1-6; D gene ambiguous. This CDR3 contains 14 residues. Trimming shortened V by 0 bases and J by 10 bases, and 11 bases separated the two germline ends. The germline gives CDR1 SGHRS, CDR2 YFSETQ. The CDR3 coding sequence is TGCGCCAGCAGCTTGGACATGGTTTACTCACCCCTCCACTTT. Translated: CASSLDMVYSPLHF.

CDR3: CASSKGALYEQYF. The CDR3 DNA reads as TGTGCCAGCAGCAAAGGGGCCCTCTACGAGCAGTACTTC. The genes are TRBV6-1 and TRBJ2-7, with D possibly TRBD1 on 5 matching bases. Between the trimmed V and J ends, which lost 6 bases and 3 bases, there was a span of 12 bases. CDR1 MNHNS and CDR2 SASEGT come from the germline V gene. The CDR3 runs to 13 residues.

V and J are TRBV4-1 and TRBJ1-1, with unresolved D. The CDR3 totals 15 residues. Per the germline V gene, CDR1 is MGHRA and CDR2 is YSYEKL. V was trimmed by 1 base and J by 6 bases, leaving 15 bases between them. In DNA form, the CDR3 reads TGCGCCAGCAGCCAAGCGGGGAGGGTTATATCTGAAGCTTTCTTT. It codes for CASSQAGRVISEAFF.

The chain recombines TRBV29-1 with TRBJ2-7; maybe TRBD2 (6 bases). V lost 5 bases to trimming and J lost 0 bases, with 11 bases between them. Germline CDR1 is SQVTM and CDR2 is ANQGSEA. CDR3 size: 13 residues. CDR3 nucleotides: TGCAGCGTTCTGCCTAGCGACTCCTACGAGCAGTACTTC. It is translated as CSVLPSDSYEQYF.

The gene calls are TRBV19 and TRBJ2-5; D tentatively fits TRBD1 or TRBD2 (5 bases each). Per the germline V gene, CDR1 is LNHDA and CDR2 is SQIVND (reference sequence). The length of the CDR3 is 15 residues. V gave up 5 bases and J gave up 4 bases, with 17 bases separating them. The CDR3 region is CASSQPHGAGETQYF. CDR3 DNA sequence: TGTGCCAGTAGTCAGCCCCACGGGGCCGGAGAGACCCAGTACTTC.

This clonotype was detected a few times. The chain recombines TRBV11-2 with TRBJ2-1; 8 bases map to TRBD2. The CDR3 is made up of 15 amino acids. The trim removed 7 bases at V and 3 bases at J, leaving 8 bases unmatched. The germline CDR1 and CDR2 sequences are SGHAT and FQNNGV. CDR3 nucleotide sequence: TGTGCCAGCAACCCAGGACTAGCTCACTACAATGAGCAGTTCTTC. This gives the protein CASNPGLAHYNEQFF. The full variable domain, with the rest looked up from reference TRBV11-2 and TRBJ2-1, is EAGVAQSPRYKIIEKRQSVAFWCNPISGHATLYWYQQILGQGPKLLIQFQNNGVVDDSQLPKDRFSAERLKGVDSTLKIQPAKLEDSAVYLCASNPGLAHYNEQFFGPGTRLTVL.

The rearrangement joins TRBV14 to TRBJ2-3, with D possibly TRBD1 on 6 matching bases. Germline CDR1 and CDR2: SGHDN and FVKESK. The V and J ends lost 8 bases and 6 bases respectively, with 12 bases between them. This CDR3 has 12 amino acids. This CDR3 is CASGYRVDTQYF. DNA for the CDR3: TGTGCCAGCGGTTACAGGGTGGATACGCAGTATTTT.

The chain employs TRBV27 and TRBJ1-1; D gene uncertain. The CDR3 is 16 amino acids. Germline V gene data show CDR1 as MNHEY and CDR2 as SMNVEV (reference sequence). Trimming shortened V by 6 bases and J by 5 bases, and 22 bases separated the two germline ends. The CDR3 sequence is CASSHKTFLVGTEAFF. CDR3 sequence (DNA): TGTGCCAGCAGCCATAAAACCTTCCTAGTCGGAACTGAAGCTTTCTTT.

This clonotype occurred many times. V is TRBV6-5 and J is TRBJ2-7; 11 bases fit TRBD2. The germline V gene has CDR1 MNHEY and CDR2 SVGAGI. This CDR3 has 16 amino acids. V shed 2 bases, J shed 2 bases, and the junction held 5 bases outside the gene matches. CDR3: CASSYVLAGGPYEQYF. In DNA form, the CDR3 reads TGTGCCAGCAGTTACGTCCTAGCGGGAGGCCCCTACGAGCAGTACTTC.

This sequence joins TRBV6-5 and TRBJ2-2; 7 nucleotides agree with TRBD2. The germline V gene encodes CDR1 MNHEY and CDR2 SVGAGI. CDR3 size: 16 residues. Trimming took 2 bases from V and 4 from J; bases not matched to a gene: 7. The CDR3 sequence is CASSYQAGLATGELFF. CDR3 nucleotides: TGTGCCAGCAGTTACCAAGCGGGATTGGCCACCGGGGAGCTGTTTTTT.

This chain connects TRBV5-1 to TRBJ2-7; 8 bases agree with TRBD1. CDR1 is SGHRS, CDR2 YFSETQ, per germline. The CDR3 spans 14 residues. The J segment lost 11 bases and the V segment lost 3 bases, leaving 13 bases of the junction unmatched. CDR3 in amino acids: CASSSNPDRAVEYF. CDR3 bases: TGCGCCAGCAGCTCGAACCCGGACAGGGCCGTGGAGTACTTC. The full variable domain, completed using reference TRBV5-1 and TRBJ2-7, is KAGVTQTPRYLIKTRGQQVTLSCSPISGHRSVSWYQQTPGQGLQFLFEYFSETQRNKGNFPGRFSGRQFSNSRSEMNVSTLELGDSALYLCASSSNPDRAVEYFGPGTRLTVT.

This clonotype was detected ten times or more. This rearrangement joins TRBV6-6 to TRBJ1-1; D is unresolved. The CDR3 is made up of 13 amino acids. Between the trimmed V and J ends, which lost 2 bases and 1 base, there was a span of 5 bases. Per the germline V gene, CDR1 is MNHNY and CDR2 is SVGAGI (reference sequence). CDR3 in amino acids: CASSYTPNTEAFF. The CDR3 nucleotides read TGTGCCAGCAGTTACACACCGAACACTGAAGCTTTCTTT.

At least ten counts were recorded for this clonotype. V usage is TRBV12-3 or TRBV12-4 and J usage is TRBJ1-2; D not resolved. V shed 6 bases and J shed 6 bases, with 11 bases lying between them. The CDR3 is 12 amino acids. For the CDR3, the DNA is TGTGCCAGCAGCCCCGGAGGCCATGGCTACACCTTC. This encodes CASSPGGHGYTF.

This clonotype showed up just a few times. V gene TRBV10-2 combines with J gene TRBJ1-5, with D perhaps TRBD1 (6 bases). V lost 0 bases and J 6 bases, leaving 9 bases between the germline ends. The CDR3 covers 14 residues. CDR1 and CDR2 (germline): WSHSY, SAAADI. CDR3 DNA: TGCGCCAGCAGTGAGTCAGGGGGAAGTCAGCCCCAGCATTTT. It codes for CASSESGGSQPQHF.

The gene calls are TRBV27 and TRBJ2-5; D is unresolved. CDR1 and CDR2 (germline): MNHEY, SMNVEV (reference sequence). Trimming removed 5 bases at V and 3 bases at J, with 10 bases between. The CDR3 runs to 13 residues. The CDR3 DNA reads TGTGCCAGCAGTCCCTACAGCAAAGAGACCCAGTACTTC. It codes for CASSPYSKETQYF.